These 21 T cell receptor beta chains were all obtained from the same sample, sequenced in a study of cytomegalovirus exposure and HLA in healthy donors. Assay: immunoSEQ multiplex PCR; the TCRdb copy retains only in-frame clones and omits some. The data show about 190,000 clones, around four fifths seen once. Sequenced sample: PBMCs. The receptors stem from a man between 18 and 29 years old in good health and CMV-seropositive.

The DNA of the CDR3 is TGTGCCAGCAGTACCCGGACAGGAGCCCTGAACACTGAAGCTTTCTTT. Protein sequence: CASSTRTGALNTEAFF. The chain carries TRBV27 and TRBJ1-1, with 7 bases matching TRBD1. Trimming cost V 5 bases and J 0 bases; bases outside gene matches: 9. CDR1 MNHEY and CDR2 SMNVEV come from the germline V gene (reference sequence). This CDR3 has 16 amino acids.

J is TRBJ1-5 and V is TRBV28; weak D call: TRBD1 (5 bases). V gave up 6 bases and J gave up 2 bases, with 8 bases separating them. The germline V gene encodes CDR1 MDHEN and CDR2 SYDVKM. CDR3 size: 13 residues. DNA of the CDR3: TGTGCCAGCAGGCGGGGGGGCAATCAGCCCCAGCATTTT. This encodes CASRRGGNQPQHF.

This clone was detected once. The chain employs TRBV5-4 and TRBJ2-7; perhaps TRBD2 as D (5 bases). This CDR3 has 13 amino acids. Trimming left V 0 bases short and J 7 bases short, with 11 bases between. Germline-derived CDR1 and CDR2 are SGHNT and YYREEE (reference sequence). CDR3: CASSLAGIREQYF. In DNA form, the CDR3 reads TGTGCCAGCAGCTTGGCGGGAATTCGTGAGCAGTACTTC.

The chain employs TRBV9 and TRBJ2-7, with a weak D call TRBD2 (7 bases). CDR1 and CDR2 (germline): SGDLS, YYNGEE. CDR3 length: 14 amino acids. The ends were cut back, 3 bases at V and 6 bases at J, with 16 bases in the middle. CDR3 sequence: CASSASERGGEQYF. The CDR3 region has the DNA TGTGCCAGCAGCGCCAGCGAGAGGGGGGGCGAGCAGTACTTC.

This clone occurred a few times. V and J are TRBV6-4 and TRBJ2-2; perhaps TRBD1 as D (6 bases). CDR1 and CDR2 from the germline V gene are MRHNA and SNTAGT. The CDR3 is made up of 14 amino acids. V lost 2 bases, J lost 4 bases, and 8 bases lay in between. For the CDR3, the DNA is TGTGCCAGCAGTGACACAGGGACCACCGGGGAGCTGTTTTTT. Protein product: CASSDTGTTGELFF.

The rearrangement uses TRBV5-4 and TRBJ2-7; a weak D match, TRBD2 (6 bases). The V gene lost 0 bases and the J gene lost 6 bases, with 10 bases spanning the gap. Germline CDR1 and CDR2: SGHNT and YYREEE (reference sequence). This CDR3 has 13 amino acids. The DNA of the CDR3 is TGTGCCAGCAGCTTGGACGGGAGCTCCGAGCAGTACTTC. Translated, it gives CASSLDGSSEQYF.

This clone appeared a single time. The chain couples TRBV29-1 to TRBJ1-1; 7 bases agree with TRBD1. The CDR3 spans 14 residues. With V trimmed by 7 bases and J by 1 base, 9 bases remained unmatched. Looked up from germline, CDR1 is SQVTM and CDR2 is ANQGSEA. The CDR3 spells CSGNRGLGNTEAFF. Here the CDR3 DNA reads TGCAGCGGAAACAGGGGCTTAGGGAACACTGAAGCTTTCTTT. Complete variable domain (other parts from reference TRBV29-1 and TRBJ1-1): SAVISQKPSRDICQRGTSLTIQCQVDSQVTMMFWYRQQPGQSLTLIATANQGSEATYESGFVIDKFPISRPNLTFSTLTVSNMSPEDSSIYLCSGNRGLGNTEAFFGQGTRLTVV.

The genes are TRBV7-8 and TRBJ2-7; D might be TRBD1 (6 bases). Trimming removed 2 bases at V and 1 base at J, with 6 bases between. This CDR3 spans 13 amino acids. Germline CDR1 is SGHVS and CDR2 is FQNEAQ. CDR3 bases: TGTGCCAGCAGCTTAAGGGGGTCCTACGAGCAGTACTTC. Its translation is CASSLRGSYEQYF.

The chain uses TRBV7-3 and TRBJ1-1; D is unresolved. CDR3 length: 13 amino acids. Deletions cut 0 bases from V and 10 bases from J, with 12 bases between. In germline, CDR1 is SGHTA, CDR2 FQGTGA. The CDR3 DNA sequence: TGTGCCAGCAGCTTAACGGGCGGGCTTGGAGCTTTCTTT. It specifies CASSLTGGLGAFF.

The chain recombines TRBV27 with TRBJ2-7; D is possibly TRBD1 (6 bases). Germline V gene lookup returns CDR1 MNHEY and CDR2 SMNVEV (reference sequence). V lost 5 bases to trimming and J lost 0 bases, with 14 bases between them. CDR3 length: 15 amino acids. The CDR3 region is CASSPKTGYSYEQYF. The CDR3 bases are TGTGCCAGCAGTCCTAAGACAGGATACTCCTACGAGCAGTACTTC.

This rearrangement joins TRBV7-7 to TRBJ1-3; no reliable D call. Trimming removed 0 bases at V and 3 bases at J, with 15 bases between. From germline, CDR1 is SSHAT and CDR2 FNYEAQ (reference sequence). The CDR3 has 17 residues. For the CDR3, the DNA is TGTGCCAGCAGCTTAGCGCCCCCGGGAAGTAGTGGAAACACCATATATTTT. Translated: CASSLAPPGSSGNTIYF. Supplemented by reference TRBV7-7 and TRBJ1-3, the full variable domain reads GAGVSQSPRYKVTKRGQDVTLRCDPISSHATLYWYQQALGQGPEFLTYFNYEAQPDKSGLPSDRFSAERPEGSISTLTIQRTEQRDSAMYRCASSLAPPGSSGNTIYFGEGSWLTVV.

The CDR3 here is CASSLGPGNTQYF. In DNA, the CDR3 is TGTGCCAGCAGCCTGGGCCCCGGGAATACGCAGTATTTT. The chain is built from TRBV13 and TRBJ2-3; tentative D call: TRBD2 (5 bases). V was pared by 5 bases and J by 7 bases, with 13 bases between. The CDR3 loop spans 13 amino acids. The germline V gene encodes CDR1 PRHDT and CDR2 FYEKMQ (reference sequence).

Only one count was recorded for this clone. The DNA for the CDR3 is TGTGCCTGGAGTGTACGGCTCGGGACAACGAACACCGGGGAGCTGTTTTTT. Translating gives CAWSVRLGTTNTGELFF. The rearrangement links TRBV30 to TRBJ2-2; D possibly corresponds to TRBD1 (6 bases). The germline V gene has CDR1 GTSNPN and CDR2 SVGIG (reference sequence). The CDR3 consists of 17 residues. Trimming left V 0 bases short and J 0 bases short, with 14 bases between.

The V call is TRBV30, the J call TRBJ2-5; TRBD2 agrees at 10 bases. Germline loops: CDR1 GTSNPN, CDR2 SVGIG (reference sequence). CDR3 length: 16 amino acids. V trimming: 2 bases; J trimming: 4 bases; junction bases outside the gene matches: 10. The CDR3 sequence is CAWSPSGRAIGETQYF. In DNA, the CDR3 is TGTGCCTGGAGTCCAAGCGGGAGGGCCATTGGAGAGACCCAGTACTTC.

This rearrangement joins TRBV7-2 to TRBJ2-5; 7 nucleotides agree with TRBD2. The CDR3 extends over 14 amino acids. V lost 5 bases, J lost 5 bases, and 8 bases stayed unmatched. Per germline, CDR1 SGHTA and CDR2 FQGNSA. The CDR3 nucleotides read TGTGCCAGCAGCGGGGGGGACTGGACGGAGACCCAGTACTTC. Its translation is CASSGGDWTETQYF. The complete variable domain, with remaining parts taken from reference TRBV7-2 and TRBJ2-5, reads GAGVSQSPSNKVTEKGKDVELRCDPISGHTALYWYRQSLGQGLEFLIYFQGNSAPDKSGLPSDRFSAERTGGSVSTLTIQRTQQEDSAVYLCASSGGDWTETQYFGPGTRLLVL.

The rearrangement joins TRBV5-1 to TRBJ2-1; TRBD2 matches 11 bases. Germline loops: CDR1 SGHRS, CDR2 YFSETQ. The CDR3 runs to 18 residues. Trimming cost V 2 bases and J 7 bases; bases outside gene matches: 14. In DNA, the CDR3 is TGCGCCAGCAGCTTAATCCGACTAGCGGGAAGAGGTGGTAATGAGCAGTTCTTC. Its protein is CASSLIRLAGRGGNEQFF.

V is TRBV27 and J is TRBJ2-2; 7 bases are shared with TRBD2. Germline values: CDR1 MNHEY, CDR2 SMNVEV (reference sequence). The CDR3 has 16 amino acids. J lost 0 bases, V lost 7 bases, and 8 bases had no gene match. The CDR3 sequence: CASTRLADTNTGELFF. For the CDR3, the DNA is TGTGCCAGCACCAGGCTAGCGGACACGAACACCGGGGAGCTGTTTTTT.

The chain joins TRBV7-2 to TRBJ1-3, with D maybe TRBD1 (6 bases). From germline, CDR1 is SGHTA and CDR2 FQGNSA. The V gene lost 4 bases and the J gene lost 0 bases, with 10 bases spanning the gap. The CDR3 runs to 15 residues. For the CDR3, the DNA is TGTGCCAGCAGCTCCCGGGACAACTCTGGAAACACCATATATTTT. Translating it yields CASSSRDNSGNTIYF. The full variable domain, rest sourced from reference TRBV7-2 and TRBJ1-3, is GAGVSQSPSNKVTEKGKDVELRCDPISGHTALYWYRQSLGQGLEFLIYFQGNSAPDKSGLPSDRFSAERTGGSVSTLTIQRTQQEDSAVYLCASSSRDNSGNTIYFGEGSWLTVV.

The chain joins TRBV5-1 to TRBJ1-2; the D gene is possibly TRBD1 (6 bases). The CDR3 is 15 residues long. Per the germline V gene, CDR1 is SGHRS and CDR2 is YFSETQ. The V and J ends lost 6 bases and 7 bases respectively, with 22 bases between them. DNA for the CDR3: TGCGCCAGCACCCCAGAGGGGGGGAGGTTATTTGGCTACACCTTC. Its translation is CASTPEGGRLFGYTF.

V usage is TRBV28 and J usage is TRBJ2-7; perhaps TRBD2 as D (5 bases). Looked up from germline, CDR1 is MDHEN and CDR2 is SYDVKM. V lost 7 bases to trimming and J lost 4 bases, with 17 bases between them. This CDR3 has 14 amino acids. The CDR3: CASTLVGSVYEQYF. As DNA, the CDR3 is TGTGCCAGCACCTTGGTAGGGAGCGTATACGAGCAGTACTTC. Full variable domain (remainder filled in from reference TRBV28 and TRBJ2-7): DVKVTQSSRYLVKRTGEKVFLECVQDMDHENMFWYRQDPGLGLRLIYFSYDVKMKEKGDIPEGYSVSREKKERFSLILESASTNQTSMYLCASTLVGSVYEQYFGPGTRLTVT.

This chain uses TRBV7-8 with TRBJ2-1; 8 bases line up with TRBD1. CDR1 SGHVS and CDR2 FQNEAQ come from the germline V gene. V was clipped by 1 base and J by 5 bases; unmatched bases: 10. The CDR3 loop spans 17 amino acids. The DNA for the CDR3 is TGTGCCAGCAGCTTAGTTGAGGGTCAGGGGGCGGACAATGAGCAGTTCTTC. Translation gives CASSLVEGQGADNEQFF.